This TCR beta chain derives from a study of T cell repertoires in cytomegalovirus infection. Study as a whole: The public TCR beta signatures pointed to both CMV infection and matching HLA type.

This clonotype came up many times. No antigen is known for it. Study-wide results and limits: The cumulative frequency of public TCR beta families distinguished individuals who carried CMV together with the relevant HLA. Ex vivo responses were dominated by HLA-C-restricted CMV-specific TCR beta clonotypes.

TCRdb re-called the reads with MiXCR, one entry per CDR3 protein. The top ten clones hold around a sixth of a sample with a few hundred thousand distinct CDR3 sequences, roughly 22% of them seen once. The sequenced sample was CD8+ T cells from PBMCs. This TCR derives from a human donor in good health (CMV status not recorded). Some clones in this sample may be carry-over from other donors' samples.

The CDR3 DNA reads as TGTGCCATCCCGGGGCGGGGATTCAATGAGCAGTTCTTC. Protein: CAIPGRGFNEQFF. The chain uses TRBV11-2 and TRBJ2-1; D is possibly TRBD2 (6 bases). The V and J ends lost 10 bases and 6 bases respectively, with 16 bases between them. CDR3 size: 13 residues. Germline CDR1 SGHAT, CDR2 FQNNGV.